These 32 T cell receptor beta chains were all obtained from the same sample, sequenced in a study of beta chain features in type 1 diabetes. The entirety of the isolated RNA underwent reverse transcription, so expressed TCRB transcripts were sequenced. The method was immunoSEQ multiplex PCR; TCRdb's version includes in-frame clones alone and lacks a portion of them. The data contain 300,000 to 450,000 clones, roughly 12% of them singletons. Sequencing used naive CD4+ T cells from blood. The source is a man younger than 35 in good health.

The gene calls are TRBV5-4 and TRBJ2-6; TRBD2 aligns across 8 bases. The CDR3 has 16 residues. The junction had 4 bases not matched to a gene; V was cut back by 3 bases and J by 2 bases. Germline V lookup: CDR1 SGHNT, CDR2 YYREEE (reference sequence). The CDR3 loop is CASSSLSGAGANVLTF. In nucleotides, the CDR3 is TGTGCCAGCAGCTCTCTTAGCGGGGCTGGGGCCAACGTCCTGACTTTC.

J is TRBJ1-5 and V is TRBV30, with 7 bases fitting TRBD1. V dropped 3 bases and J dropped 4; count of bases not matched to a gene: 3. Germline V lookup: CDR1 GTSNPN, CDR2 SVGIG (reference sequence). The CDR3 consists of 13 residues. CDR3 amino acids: CAWSGTENQPQHF. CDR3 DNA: TGTGCCTGGAGCGGGACAGAAAATCAGCCCCAGCATTTT.

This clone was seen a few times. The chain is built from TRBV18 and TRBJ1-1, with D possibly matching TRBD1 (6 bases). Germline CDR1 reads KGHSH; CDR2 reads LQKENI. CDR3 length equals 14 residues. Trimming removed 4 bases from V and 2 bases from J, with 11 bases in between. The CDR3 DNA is TGTGCCAGCTCACAGCAACAGGGTAACACTGAAGCTTTCTTT. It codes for CASSQQQGNTEAFF.

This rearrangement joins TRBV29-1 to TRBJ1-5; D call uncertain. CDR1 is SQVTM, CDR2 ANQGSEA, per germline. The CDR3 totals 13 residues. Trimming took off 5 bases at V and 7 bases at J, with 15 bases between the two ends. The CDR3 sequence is CSVREEERQPQHF. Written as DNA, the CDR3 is TGCAGCGTTCGGGAGGAGGAGAGACAGCCCCAGCATTTT.

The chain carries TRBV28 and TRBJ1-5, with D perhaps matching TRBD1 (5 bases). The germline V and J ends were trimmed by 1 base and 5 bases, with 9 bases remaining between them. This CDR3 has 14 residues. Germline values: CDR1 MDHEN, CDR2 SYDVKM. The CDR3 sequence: CASSLSGVHQPQHF. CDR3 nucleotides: TGTGCCAGCAGTTTATCGGGGGTCCATCAGCCCCAGCATTTT.

CDR3 bases: TGTGCCTGGAGTGTTAGGGAGAAGGGGCCCCAGCATTTT. This codes for CAWSVREKGPQHF. The chain couples TRBV30 to TRBJ1-5; D is unclear. The CDR3 length is 13 residues. From germline, CDR1 is GTSNPN and CDR2 SVGIG (reference sequence). The ends were cut back, 0 bases at V and 9 bases at J, with 12 bases in the middle.

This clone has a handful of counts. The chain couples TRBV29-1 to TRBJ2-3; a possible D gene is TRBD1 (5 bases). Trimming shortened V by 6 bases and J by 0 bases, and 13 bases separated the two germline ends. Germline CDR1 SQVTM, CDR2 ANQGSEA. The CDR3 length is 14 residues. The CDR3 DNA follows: TGCAGCGTCACAACAGGCATTAGCACAGATACGCAGTATTTT. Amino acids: CSVTTGISTDTQYF.

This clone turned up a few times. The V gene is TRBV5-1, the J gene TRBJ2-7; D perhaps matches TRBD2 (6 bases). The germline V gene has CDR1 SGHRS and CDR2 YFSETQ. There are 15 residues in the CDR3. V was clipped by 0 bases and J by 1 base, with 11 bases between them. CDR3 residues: CASSLVAGRSYEQYF. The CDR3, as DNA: TGCGCCAGCAGCTTGGTTGCGGGAAGATCCTACGAGCAGTACTTC. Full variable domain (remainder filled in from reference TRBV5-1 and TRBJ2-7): KAGVTQTPRYLIKTRGQQVTLSCSPISGHRSVSWYQQTPGQGLQFLFEYFSETQRNKGNFPGRFSGRQFSNSRSEMNVSTLELGDSALYLCASSLVAGRSYEQYFGPGTRLTVT.

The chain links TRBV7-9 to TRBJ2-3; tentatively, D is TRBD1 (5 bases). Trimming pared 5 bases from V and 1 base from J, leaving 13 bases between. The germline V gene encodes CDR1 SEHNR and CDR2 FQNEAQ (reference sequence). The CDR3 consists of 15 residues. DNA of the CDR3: TGTGCCAGCAGCCAACGACAGATCCGCACAGATACGCAGTATTTT. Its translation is CASSQRQIRTDTQYF.

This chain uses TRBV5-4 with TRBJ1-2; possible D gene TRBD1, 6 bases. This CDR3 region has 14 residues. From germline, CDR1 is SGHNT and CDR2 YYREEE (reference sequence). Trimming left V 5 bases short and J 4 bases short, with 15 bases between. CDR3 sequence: CASRGMAGAYGYTF. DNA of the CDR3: TGTGCCAGCAGGGGTATGGCAGGGGCCTATGGCTACACCTTC.

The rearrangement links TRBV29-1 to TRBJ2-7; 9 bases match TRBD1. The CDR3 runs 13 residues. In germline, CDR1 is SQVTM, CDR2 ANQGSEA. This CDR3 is CSITGTGFGEQYF. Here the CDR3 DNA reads TGCAGTATAACCGGGACAGGGTTTGGCGAGCAGTACTTC.

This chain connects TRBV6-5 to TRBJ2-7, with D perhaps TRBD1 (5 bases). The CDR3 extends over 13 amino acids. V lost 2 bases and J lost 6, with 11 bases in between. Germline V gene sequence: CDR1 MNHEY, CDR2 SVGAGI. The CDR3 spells CASSYSRVGEQYF. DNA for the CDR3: TGTGCCAGCAGTTACAGCAGGGTTGGCGAGCAGTACTTC.

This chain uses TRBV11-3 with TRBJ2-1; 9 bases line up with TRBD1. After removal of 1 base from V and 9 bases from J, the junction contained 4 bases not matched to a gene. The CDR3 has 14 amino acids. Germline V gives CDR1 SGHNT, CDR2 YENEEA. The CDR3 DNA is TGTGCCAGCAGCTTAGGCGGGGACAGGGCTGAGCAGTTCTTC. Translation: CASSLGGDRAEQFF. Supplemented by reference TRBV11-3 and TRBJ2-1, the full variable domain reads EAGVVQSPRYKIIEKKQPVAFWCNPISGHNTLYWYLQNLGQGPELLIRYENEEAVDDSQLPKDRFSAERLKGVDSTLKIQPAELGDSAVYLCASSLGGDRAEQFFGPGTRLTVL.

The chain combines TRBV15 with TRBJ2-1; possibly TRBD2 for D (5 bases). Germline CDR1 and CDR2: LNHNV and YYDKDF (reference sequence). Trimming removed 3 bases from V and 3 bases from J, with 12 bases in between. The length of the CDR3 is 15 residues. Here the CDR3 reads CATSREPRGYNEQFF. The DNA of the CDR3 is TGTGCCACCAGCAGGGAACCACGGGGCTACAATGAGCAGTTCTTC.

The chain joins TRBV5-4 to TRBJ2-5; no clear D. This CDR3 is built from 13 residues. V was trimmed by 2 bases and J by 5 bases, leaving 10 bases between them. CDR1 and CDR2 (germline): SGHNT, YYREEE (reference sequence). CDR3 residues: CASSFGSLETQYF. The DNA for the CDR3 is TGTGCCAGCAGCTTTGGTAGTTTGGAGACCCAGTACTTC. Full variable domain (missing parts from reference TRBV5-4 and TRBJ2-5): ETGVTQSPTHLIKTRGQQVTLRCSSQSGHNTVSWYQQALGQGPQFIFQYYREEENGRGNFPPRFSGLQFPNYSSELNVNALELDDSALYLCASSFGSLETQYFGPGTRLLVL.

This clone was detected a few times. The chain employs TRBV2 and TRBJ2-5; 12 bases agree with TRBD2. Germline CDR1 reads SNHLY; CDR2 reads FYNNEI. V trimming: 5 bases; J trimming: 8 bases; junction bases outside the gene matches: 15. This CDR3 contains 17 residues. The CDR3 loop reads CASSYLGLAGNKRTQYF. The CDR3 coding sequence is TGTGCCAGCAGTTACCTAGGACTAGCGGGGAACAAGAGAACCCAGTACTTC. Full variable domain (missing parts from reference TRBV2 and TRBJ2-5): EPEVTQTPSHQVTQMGQEVILRCVPISNHLYFYWYRQILGQKVEFLVSFYNNEISEKSEIFDDQFSVERPDGSNFTLKIRSTKLEDSAMYFCASSYLGLAGNKRTQYFGPGTRLLVL.

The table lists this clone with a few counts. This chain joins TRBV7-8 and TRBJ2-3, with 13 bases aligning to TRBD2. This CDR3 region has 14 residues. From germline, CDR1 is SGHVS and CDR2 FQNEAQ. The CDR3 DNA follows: TGTGGGACTAGCGGGAGAGGGGGCACAGATACGCAGTATTTT. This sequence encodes CGTSGRGGTDTQYF. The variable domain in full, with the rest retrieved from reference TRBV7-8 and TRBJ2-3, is GAGVSQSPRYKVAKRGQDVALRCDPISGHVSLFWYQQALGQGPEFLTYFQNEAQLDKSGLPSDRFFAERPEGSVSTLKIQRTQQEDSAVYLCGTSGRGGTDTQYFGPGTRLTVL.

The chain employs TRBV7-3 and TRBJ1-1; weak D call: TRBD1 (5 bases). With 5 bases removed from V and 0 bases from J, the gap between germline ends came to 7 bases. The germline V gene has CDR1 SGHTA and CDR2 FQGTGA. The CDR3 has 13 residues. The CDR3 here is CASSAQVNTEAFF. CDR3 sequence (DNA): TGTGCCAGCAGCGCACAGGTGAACACTGAAGCTTTCTTT.

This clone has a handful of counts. CDR3 bases: TGTGCCAGCAGATGGGACAGCGCGAACACCGGGGAGCTGTTTTTT. Residues: CASRWDSANTGELFF. This chain uses TRBV28 with TRBJ2-2, with 7 positions matching TRBD1. The germline gives CDR1 MDHEN, CDR2 SYDVKM. Trimming cost V 6 bases and J 0 bases; bases outside gene matches: 4. The CDR3 extends over 15 amino acids.

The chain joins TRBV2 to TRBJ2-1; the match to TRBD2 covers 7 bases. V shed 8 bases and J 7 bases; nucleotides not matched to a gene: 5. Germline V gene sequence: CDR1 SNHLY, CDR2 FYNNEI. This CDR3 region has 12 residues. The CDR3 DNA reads TGTGCCAGCGGGAGGGAGGTTAATGAGCAGTTCTTC. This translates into CASGREVNEQFF.

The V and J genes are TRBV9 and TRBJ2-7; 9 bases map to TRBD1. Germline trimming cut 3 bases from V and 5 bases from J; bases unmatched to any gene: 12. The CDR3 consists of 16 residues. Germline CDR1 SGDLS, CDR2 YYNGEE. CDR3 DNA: TGTGCCAGCAGCGAAAGCTCCGGACAGGGGTGGGACGAGCAGTACTTC. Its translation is CASSESSGQGWDEQYF.

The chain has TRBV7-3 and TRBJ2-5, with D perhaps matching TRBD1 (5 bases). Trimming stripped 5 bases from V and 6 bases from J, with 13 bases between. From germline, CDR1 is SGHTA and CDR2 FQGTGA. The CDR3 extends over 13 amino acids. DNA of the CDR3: TGTGCCAGCAGCCCAGGGAATGGTCAGACCCAGTACTTC. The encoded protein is CASSPGNGQTQYF.

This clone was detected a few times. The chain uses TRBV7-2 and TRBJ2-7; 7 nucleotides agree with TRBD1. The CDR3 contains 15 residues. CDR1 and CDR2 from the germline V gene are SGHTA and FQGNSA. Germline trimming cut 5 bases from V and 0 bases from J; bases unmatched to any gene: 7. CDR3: CASSPRDSPSYEQYF. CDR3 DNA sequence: TGTGCCAGCAGCCCCCGGGACAGCCCCTCCTACGAGCAGTACTTC.

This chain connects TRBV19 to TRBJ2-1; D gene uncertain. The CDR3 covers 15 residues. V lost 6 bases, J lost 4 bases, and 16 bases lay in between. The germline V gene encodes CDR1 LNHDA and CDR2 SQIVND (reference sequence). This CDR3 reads CASSYGAARYNEQFF. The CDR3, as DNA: TGTGCCAGTAGCTACGGAGCTGCACGTTACAATGAGCAGTTCTTC.

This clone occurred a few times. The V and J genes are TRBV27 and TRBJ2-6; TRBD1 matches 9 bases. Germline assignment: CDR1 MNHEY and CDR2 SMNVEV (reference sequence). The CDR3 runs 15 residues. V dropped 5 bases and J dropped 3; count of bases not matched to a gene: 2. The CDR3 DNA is TGTGCCAGCAGTCACAGGGGGCTTGGGGCCAACGTCCTGACTTTC. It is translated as CASSHRGLGANVLTF.

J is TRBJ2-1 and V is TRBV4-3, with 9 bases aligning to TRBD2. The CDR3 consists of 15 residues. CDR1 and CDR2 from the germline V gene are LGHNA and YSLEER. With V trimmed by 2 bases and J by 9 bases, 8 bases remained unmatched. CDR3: CASSQIRLAGSEQFF. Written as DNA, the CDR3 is TGCGCCAGCAGCCAAATTAGGCTAGCGGGGAGTGAGCAGTTCTTC.

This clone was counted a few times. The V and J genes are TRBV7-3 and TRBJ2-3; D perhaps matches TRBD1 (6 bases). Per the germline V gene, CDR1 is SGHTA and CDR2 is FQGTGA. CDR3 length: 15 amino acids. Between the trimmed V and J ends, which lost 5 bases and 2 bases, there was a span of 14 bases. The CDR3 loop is CASSPTGYATDTQYF. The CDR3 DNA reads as TGTGCCAGCAGCCCCACAGGGTACGCCACAGATACGCAGTATTTT.

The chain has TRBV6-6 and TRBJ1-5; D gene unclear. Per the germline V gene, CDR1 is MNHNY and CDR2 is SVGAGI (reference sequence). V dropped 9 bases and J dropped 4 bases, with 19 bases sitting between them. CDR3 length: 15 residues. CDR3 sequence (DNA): TGTGCCAGTCTGTACGGGTCCCCCTTAAATCAGCCCCAGCATTTT. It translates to CASLYGSPLNQPQHF.

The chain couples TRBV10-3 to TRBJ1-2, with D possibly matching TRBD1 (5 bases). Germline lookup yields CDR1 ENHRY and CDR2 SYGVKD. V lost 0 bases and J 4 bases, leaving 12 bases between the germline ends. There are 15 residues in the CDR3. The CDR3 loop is CAISESAQGVYGYTF. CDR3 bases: TGTGCCATCAGTGAGTCGGCTCAAGGGGTCTATGGCTACACCTTC.

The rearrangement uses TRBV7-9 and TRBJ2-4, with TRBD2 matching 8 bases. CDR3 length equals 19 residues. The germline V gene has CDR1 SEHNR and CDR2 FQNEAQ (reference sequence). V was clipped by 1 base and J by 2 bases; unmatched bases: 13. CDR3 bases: TGTGCCAGCAGCTTAGGTTCGGCCGGGGGGGCCGAAACCAAAAACATTCAGTACTTC. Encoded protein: CASSLGSAGGAETKNIQYF.

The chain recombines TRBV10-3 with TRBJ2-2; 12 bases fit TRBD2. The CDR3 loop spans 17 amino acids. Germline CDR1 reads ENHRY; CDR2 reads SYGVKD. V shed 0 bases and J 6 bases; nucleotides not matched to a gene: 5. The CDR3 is CAISESIGLAGSGELFF. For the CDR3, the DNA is TGTGCCATCAGTGAGTCGATTGGACTAGCGGGGTCCGGGGAGCTGTTTTTT.

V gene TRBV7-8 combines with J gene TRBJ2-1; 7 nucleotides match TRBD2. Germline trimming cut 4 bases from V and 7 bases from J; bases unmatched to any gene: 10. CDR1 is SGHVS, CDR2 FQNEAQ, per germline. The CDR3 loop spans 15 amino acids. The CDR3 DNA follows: TGTGCCAGCAGCTCGGGACTAATATTAGGGAATGAGCAGTTCTTC. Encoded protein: CASSSGLILGNEQFF.